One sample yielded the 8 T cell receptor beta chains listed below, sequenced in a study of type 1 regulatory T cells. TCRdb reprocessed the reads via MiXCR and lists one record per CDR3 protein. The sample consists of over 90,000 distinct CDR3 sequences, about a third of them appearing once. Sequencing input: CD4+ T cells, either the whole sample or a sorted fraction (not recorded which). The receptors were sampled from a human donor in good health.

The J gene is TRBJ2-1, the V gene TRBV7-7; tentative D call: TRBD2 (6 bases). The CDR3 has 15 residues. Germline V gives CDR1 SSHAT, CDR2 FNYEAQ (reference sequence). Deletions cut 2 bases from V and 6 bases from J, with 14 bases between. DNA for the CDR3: TGTGCCAGCAGCTTATCGATGGGGGGTTCCAATGAGCAGTTCTTC. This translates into CASSLSMGGSNEQFF.

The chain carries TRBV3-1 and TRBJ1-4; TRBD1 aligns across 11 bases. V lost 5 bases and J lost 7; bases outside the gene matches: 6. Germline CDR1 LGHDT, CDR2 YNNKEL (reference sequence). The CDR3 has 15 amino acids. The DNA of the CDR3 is TGTGCCAGCAGCGGGACCGGGACAGGGGGTGAAAAACTGTTTTTT. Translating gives CASSGTGTGGEKLFF.

In DNA, the CDR3 is TGTGCCAGTAGGACGACTAGCGGGAGCTACAATGAGCAGTTCTTC. It yields the protein CASRTTSGSYNEQFF. V gene TRBV19 combines with J gene TRBJ2-1; the match to TRBD2 covers 12 bases. The length of the CDR3 is 15 residues. V lost 6 bases and J lost 3; bases outside the gene matches: 3. CDR1 LNHDA and CDR2 SQIVND come from the germline V gene (reference sequence).

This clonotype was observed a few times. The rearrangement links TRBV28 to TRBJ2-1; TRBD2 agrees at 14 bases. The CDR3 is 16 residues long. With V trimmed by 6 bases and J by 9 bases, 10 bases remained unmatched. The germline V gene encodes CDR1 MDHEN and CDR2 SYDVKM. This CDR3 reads CASRPRLAGGPVEQFF. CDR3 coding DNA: TGTGCCAGCAGACCGCGACTAGCGGGAGGGCCGGTTGAGCAGTTCTTC.

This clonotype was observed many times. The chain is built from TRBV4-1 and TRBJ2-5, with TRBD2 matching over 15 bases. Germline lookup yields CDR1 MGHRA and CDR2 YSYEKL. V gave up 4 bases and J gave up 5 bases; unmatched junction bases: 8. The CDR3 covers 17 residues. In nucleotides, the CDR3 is TGCGCCAGCAGCCTCGGACTAGCGGGAGGGCCGGGGGAGACCCAGTACTTC. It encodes CASSLGLAGGPGETQYF.

CDR3 bases: TGTGCCAGCAGGGGAACGTGGGGTGGGGATGAGCAGTTCTTC. Translating it yields CASRGTWGGDEQFF. The V and J genes are TRBV27 and TRBJ2-1; D is ambiguous. Germline lookup yields CDR1 MNHEY and CDR2 SMNVEV (reference sequence). The CDR3 is 14 amino acids. Trimming shortened V by 6 bases and J by 8 bases, and 17 bases separated the two germline ends.

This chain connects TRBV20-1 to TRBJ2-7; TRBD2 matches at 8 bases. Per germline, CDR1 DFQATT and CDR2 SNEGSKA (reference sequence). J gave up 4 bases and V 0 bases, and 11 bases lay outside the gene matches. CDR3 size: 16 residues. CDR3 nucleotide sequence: TGCAGTGCTAGAGATAGTAGAAGGCTAGCGGGTTACGAGCAGTACTTC. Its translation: CSARDSRRLAGYEQYF.

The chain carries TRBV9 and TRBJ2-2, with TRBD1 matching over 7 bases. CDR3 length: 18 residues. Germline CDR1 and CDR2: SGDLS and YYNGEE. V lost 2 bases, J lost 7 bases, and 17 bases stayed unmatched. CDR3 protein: CASSVYRGFSDMVGELFF. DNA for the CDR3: TGTGCCAGCAGCGTCTACAGGGGATTCAGTGATATGGTCGGGGAGCTGTTTTTT.